Below, 2 T cell receptor beta chains from the same sample are listed, as sequenced in a study of T cells in Graves' hyperthyroidism and ophthalmopathy. Amplification yielded TCR beta CDR3 regions, with RNA transcripts as the source. Researchers ran a first-round RT-PCR on the TCR CDR3 using the HTBI primer set. TCRdb processed the multiplex PCR reads anew with MiXCR; each CDR3 protein has one entry. The sample lists 300,000 or so distinct CDR3 sequences, 21% occurring once. The sequencing sample was made of blood. The receptor source for this set is a woman aged 45-60 years with Graves' hyperthyroidism.

This clonotype turned up a few times. A clone one base away is much larger, so this may be a read error. V and J are TRBV2 and TRBJ2-2; no clear D gene. This CDR3 has 13 amino acids. Per germline, CDR1 SNHLY and CDR2 FYNNEI. Trimming stripped 7 bases from V and 5 bases from J, with 11 bases between. Here the CDR3 reads CASKRAGTGELFF. CDR3 DNA: TGTGCCAGCAAAAGGGCAGGTACCGGGGAGCTGTTTTTT.

This clonotype was picked up a small number of times. V gene TRBV9 combines with J gene TRBJ2-3; 11 bases are shared with TRBD2. Germline V gene data show CDR1 as SGDLS and CDR2 as YYNGEE. V shed 4 bases, J shed 6 bases, and the junction held 7 bases outside the gene matches. CDR3 size: 15 residues. For the CDR3, the DNA is TGTGCCAGCAGCCTTAGCGGGGGGGCTGTTGATACGCAGTATTTT. It yields the protein CASSLSGGAVDTQYF.